The 17 T cell receptor beta chains listed next were all sequenced from one sample in a study of blood T cell repertoires in COVID-19. Assay used: immunoSEQ multiplex PCR; TCRdb lists only in-frame clones, some missing. Among 100,000 or so clones, 91% were seen once, and the ten largest hold less than 4.5%. The specimen was peripheral blood. These receptors were obtained from a man younger than 35 with acute or convalescent COVID-19.

V gene TRBV7-8 combines with J gene TRBJ2-7; 15 bases match TRBD2. This CDR3 region has 17 residues. V gave up 3 bases and J gave up 3 bases; unmatched junction bases: 6. Per germline, CDR1 SGHVS and CDR2 FQNEAQ. The CDR3 loop reads CASSFGGLAGGIYEQYF. The DNA for the CDR3 is TGTGCCAGCAGCTTCGGGGGACTAGCGGGGGGAATCTACGAGCAGTACTTC.

This chain connects TRBV6-1 to TRBJ1-4; weak D call: TRBD1 (6 bases). The CDR3 is 14 residues long. Germline V gene sequence: CDR1 MNHNS, CDR2 SASEGT. Between the trimmed V and J ends, which lost 5 bases and 8 bases, there was a span of 15 bases. The CDR3 loop is CASSFGGRVEKLFF. The CDR3 DNA reads TGTGCCAGCAGTTTCGGGGGGCGGGTAGAAAAACTGTTTTTT.

The chain employs TRBV25-1 and TRBJ1-1, with D possibly matching TRBD1 (5 bases). Trimming stripped 1 base from V and 1 base from J, with 7 bases between. Germline V CDR1 and CDR2: MGHDK, SYGVNS. The CDR3 runs to 14 residues. Written as DNA, the CDR3 is TGTGCCAGCAGTGAATTCAGGGAGAACACTGAAGCTTTCTTT. Amino acids: CASSEFRENTEAFF. Full variable domain (remainder filled in from reference TRBV25-1 and TRBJ1-1): EADIYQTPRYLVIGTGKKITLECSQTMGHDKMYWYQQDPGMELHLIHYSYGVNSTEKGDLSSESTVSRIRTEHFPLTLESARPSHTSQYLCASSEFRENTEAFFGQGTRLTVV.

The sample holds one count of this clone. The J gene is TRBJ2-1, the V gene TRBV5-6; no clear D. From germline, CDR1 is SGHDT and CDR2 YYEEEE. The CDR3 sequence is 14 residues long. V lost 0 bases, J lost 0 bases, and 4 bases lay in between. The DNA of the CDR3 is TGTGCCAGCAGCTTGGGTAGCTCCTACAATGAGCAGTTCTTC. Translation: CASSLGSSYNEQFF.

This clone was found once. The chain carries TRBV3-1 (or the pseudogene TRBV3-2) and TRBJ2-7; 7 nucleotides match TRBD1. The CDR3 totals 17 residues. The junction had 13 bases not matched to a gene; V was cut back by 4 bases and J by 1 base. The germline V gene has CDR1 LGHDT and CDR2 YNNKEL (reference sequence). CDR3 coding DNA: TGTGCCAGCAGCCCGAAAGTGGTGGTCAGGGGGTCCTACGAGCAGTACTTC. This encodes CASSPKVVVRGSYEQYF.

The table lists this clone with a count of one. This rearrangement joins TRBV3-1 (or the pseudogene TRBV3-2) to TRBJ2-5, with 10 nucleotides matching TRBD1. The germline V gene has CDR1 LGHDT and CDR2 YNNKEL (reference sequence). V shed 0 bases, J shed 3 bases, and the junction held 1 base outside the gene matches. The CDR3 totals 15 residues. The CDR3 DNA is TGTGCCAGCAGCCAAGATGGGACAGGGGAAGAGACCCAGTACTTC. Translating gives CASSQDGTGEETQYF.

The chain employs TRBV28 and TRBJ2-7; the D gene is possibly TRBD2 (6 bases). The V gene's germline CDR1 is MDHEN and CDR2 SYDVKM. CDR3 length equals 15 residues. The V gene lost 5 bases and the J gene lost 2 bases, with 16 bases spanning the gap. In nucleotides, the CDR3 is TGTGCCAGCAGTCATACCTCGGGACTGACCTACGAGCAGTACTTC. Its translation is CASSHTSGLTYEQYF.

J is TRBJ1-2 and V is TRBV9; TRBD1 is a possible D gene (6 bases). There are 16 residues in the CDR3. Per germline, CDR1 SGDLS and CDR2 YYNGEE. V lost 2 bases and J lost 5, with 19 bases in between. DNA for the CDR3: TGTGCCAGCAGCGTTTCCCCCGCGACAGGAGGATATGGCTACACCTTC. It translates to CASSVSPATGGYGYTF.

This clone was seen only once. This chain joins TRBV18 and TRBJ2-6; D is perhaps TRBD1 (6 bases). The CDR3 is made up of 19 amino acids. V was clipped by 2 bases and J by 2 bases, with 19 bases between them. Germline V gives CDR1 KGHSH, CDR2 LQKENI. CDR3 in amino acids: CASSPRGNGILTGANVLTF. For the CDR3, the DNA is TGTGCCAGCTCACCAAGGGGGAATGGTATCCTGACTGGGGCCAACGTCCTGACTTTC.

The rearrangement uses TRBV7-9 and TRBJ2-5; a possible D gene is TRBD2 (6 bases). The CDR3 has 13 residues. The ends were cut back, 5 bases at V and 4 bases at J, with 11 bases in the middle. The germline gives CDR1 SEHNR, CDR2 FQNEAQ (reference sequence). The CDR3 nucleotides are TGTGCCAGCAGCCAGGACGGGAGAGAGACCCAGTACTTC. Protein product: CASSQDGRETQYF. Together with reference TRBV7-9 and TRBJ2-5, the CDR3 gives the full variable domain: DTGVSQNPRHKITKRGQNVTFRCDPISEHNRLYWYRQTLGQGPEFLTYFQNEAQLEKSRLLSDRFSAERPKGSFSTLEIQRTEQGDSAMYLCASSQDGRETQYFGPGTRLLVL.

The chain is built from TRBV5-8 and TRBJ2-7, with D tentatively TRBD2 (6 bases). Germline-derived CDR1 and CDR2 are SGHTS and YDEGEE. Trimming removed 0 bases at V and 2 bases at J, with 15 bases between. The CDR3 runs to 16 residues. The chain's CDR3 is CASSLGGGSAPYEQYF. The CDR3 nucleotides read TGTGCCAGCAGCTTGGGTGGGGGGTCAGCCCCCTACGAGCAGTACTTC. Using reference TRBV5-8 and TRBJ2-7 for the parts outside the CDR3, the full variable domain is EAGVTQSPTHLIKTRGQQATLRCSPISGHTSVYWYQQALGLGLQFLLWYDEGEERNRGNFPPRFSGRQFPNYSSELNVNALELEDSALYLCASSLGGGSAPYEQYFGPGTRLTVT.

The V call is TRBV10-2, the J call TRBJ2-3; 9 bases align to TRBD1. Germline lookup yields CDR1 WSHSY and CDR2 SAAADI. The CDR3 runs to 14 residues. V shed 5 bases and J 1 base; nucleotides not matched to a gene: 1. CDR3 sequence reads: CASSRDRGTDTQYF. CDR3 sequence (DNA): TGCGCCAGCAGTCGGGACAGGGGCACAGATACGCAGTATTTT.

This chain connects TRBV3-1 (or the pseudogene TRBV3-2) to TRBJ2-7, with 9 bases aligning to TRBD1. V lost 6 bases to trimming and J lost 2 bases; unmatched junction nucleotides: 2. The germline CDR1 and CDR2 sequences are LGHDT and YNNKEL (reference sequence). CDR3 length: 13 residues. Here the CDR3 DNA reads TGTGCCAGCAGACAGGGGGCGGCCTACGAGCAGTACTTC. Protein sequence: CASRQGAAYEQYF.

V and J are TRBV6-2 or TRBV6-3 and TRBJ2-7, with TRBD1 matching over 7 bases. Germline CDR1 is MNHEY and CDR2 is SVGEGT. This CDR3 contains 17 residues. The ends lost 0 bases at V and 0 bases at J; junction bases unmatched: 8. DNA of the CDR3: TGTGCCAGCAGTTACTCCCAGGGGGACACTTACTCCTACGAGCAGTACTTC. Its protein product is CASSYSQGDTYSYEQYF.

V and J are TRBV24-1 and TRBJ1-6; possible D gene TRBD1, 5 bases. The V and J ends lost 5 bases and 6 bases respectively, with 10 bases between them. Germline V lookup: CDR1 KGHDR, CDR2 SFDVKD. This CDR3 is built from 14 residues. CDR3 bases: TGTGCCACCAGTGGGGGCAGGACTAATTCACCCCTCCACTTT. Residues: CATSGGRTNSPLHF.

The chain uses TRBV6-4 and TRBJ2-1; 7 bases are shared with TRBD2. J gave up 5 bases and V 6 bases, and 7 bases lay outside the gene matches. CDR1 MRHNA and CDR2 SNTAGT come from the germline V gene. This CDR3 spans 14 amino acids. The CDR3 bases are TGTGCCAGCAGCGTAACGGGGGGAGACAATGAGCAGTTCTTC. The encoded protein is CASSVTGGDNEQFF.

This chain links TRBV9 with TRBJ2-1, with 8 bases aligning to TRBD1. The CDR3 runs 15 residues. The trim removed 0 bases at V and 7 bases at J, leaving 6 bases unmatched. Germline CDR1 is SGDLS and CDR2 is YYNGEE. The CDR3 protein is CASSVGSRGLNEQFF. In DNA form, the CDR3 reads TGTGCCAGCAGCGTAGGCTCCAGGGGGCTGAATGAGCAGTTCTTC.